Below are 6 T cell receptor beta chains sequenced from a single sample in a study of blood T cell repertoires in COVID-19 (dated by TCRdb to between 2020 and 2021). The receptor library was made with the immunoSEQ multiplex PCR assay. TCRdb's version of the immuneACCESS table is confined to in-frame rearrangements and falls short of the full clone set. An unresolved V gene accounts for under half of the shortfall where checked; the remainder is of unknown origin. The sample includes 65,000 to 95,000 clones, with roughly 85% observed a single time. The leading ten clones occupy roughly 8% of the sample. The sequenced sample consisted of peripheral blood. Every receptor here comes from a man aged 25-40 years with acute or convalescent COVID-19.

This chain joins TRBV4-1 and TRBJ1-1, with 7 positions matching TRBD1. Looked up from germline, CDR1 is MGHRA and CDR2 is YSYEKL. Trimming at V came to 4 bases and at J to 4 bases, leaving 9 bases not matched to a gene. The length of the CDR3 is 15 residues. CDR3 nucleotide sequence: TGCGCCAGCAGCCTCACGACAGGGCGGGTCACTGAAGCTTTCTTT. Protein: CASSLTTGRVTEAFF.

The chain links TRBV10-1 to TRBJ2-7; 8 bases align to TRBD1. The germline gives CDR1 WNHNN, CDR2 SYGVQD (reference sequence). The junction had 2 bases not matched to a gene; V was cut back by 9 bases and J by 4 bases. The CDR3 runs to 11 residues. In DNA, the CDR3 is TGCGCCAGGGACAGGGATTACGAGCAGTACTTC. As protein: CARDRDYEQYF.

V is TRBV3-1 (or the pseudogene TRBV3-2) and J is TRBJ2-5, with 11 bases aligning to TRBD1. Germline-derived CDR1 and CDR2 are LGHDT and YNNKEL (reference sequence). V gave up 4 bases and J gave up 2 bases; unmatched junction bases: 6. The CDR3 covers 16 residues. The CDR3 DNA reads TGTGCCAGCAGCCGGCCGGGACAGGGGGTACAAGAGACCCAGTACTTC. Encoded protein: CASSRPGQGVQETQYF.

This chain joins TRBV4-1 and TRBJ2-7; the D gene is possibly TRBD2 (6 bases). The CDR3 length is 15 residues. Trimming cost V 0 bases and J 3 bases, with 12 bases left between them. CDR1 is MGHRA, CDR2 YSYEKL, per germline. The DNA for the CDR3 is TGCGCCAGCAGCCAAGATAACCCGGGAGTCTACGAGCAGTACTTC. It specifies CASSQDNPGVYEQYF.

The J gene is TRBJ1-5, the V gene TRBV2; possibly TRBD1 for D (5 bases). The CDR3 covers 15 residues. V was clipped by 4 bases and J by 1 base, with 11 bases between them. The germline CDR1 and CDR2 sequences are SNHLY and FYNNEI. DNA of the CDR3: TGTGCCAGCAGTGCAATAAGGGGAAGCAATCAGCCCCAGCATTTT. Protein product: CASSAIRGSNQPQHF.

The chain uses TRBV18 and TRBJ2-3; D not resolved. Germline V gene sequence: CDR1 KGHSH, CDR2 LQKENI. The V and J ends lost 2 bases and 6 bases respectively, with 6 bases between them. This CDR3 spans 12 amino acids. The CDR3 bases are TGTGCCAGCTCACCAGACTCGGATACGCAGTATTTT. Its protein product is CASSPDSDTQYF.